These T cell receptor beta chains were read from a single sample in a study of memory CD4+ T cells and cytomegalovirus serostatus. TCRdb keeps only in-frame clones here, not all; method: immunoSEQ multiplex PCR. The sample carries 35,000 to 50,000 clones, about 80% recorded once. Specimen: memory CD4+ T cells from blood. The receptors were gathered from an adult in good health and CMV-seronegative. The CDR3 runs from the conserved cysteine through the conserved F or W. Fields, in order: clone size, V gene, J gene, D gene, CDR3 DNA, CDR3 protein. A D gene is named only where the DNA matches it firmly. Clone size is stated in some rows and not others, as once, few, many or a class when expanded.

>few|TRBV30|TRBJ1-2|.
TGTGCCTGGAGTACATTCAACTATGGCTACACCTTC
CAWSTFNYGYTF
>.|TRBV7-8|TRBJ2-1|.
TGTGCCAGCAGCTCAAAGATCTACAATGAGCAGTTCTTC
CASSSKIYNEQFF
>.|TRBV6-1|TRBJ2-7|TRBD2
TGTGCCAGCAGTGTAGCTAGCGGTTATACCTACGAGCAGTACTTC
CASSVASGYTYEQYF
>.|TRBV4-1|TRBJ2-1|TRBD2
TGCGCCAGCAGCCTAAACCCTCCGCTAGCGGCTAGTCGCTCCTACAATGAGCAGTTCTTC
CASSLNPPLAASRSYNEQFF
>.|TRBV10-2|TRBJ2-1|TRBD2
TGCGCCAGCAGTGAGTCGGGTAGCGGGAGGGGTGCCTCCTACAATGAGCAGTTCTTC
CASSESGSGRGASYNEQFF
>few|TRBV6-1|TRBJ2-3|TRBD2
TGTGCCAGCATAAGGACTAGCGGTGTCGGCTCTACGCAGTATTTT
CASIRTSGVGSTQYF
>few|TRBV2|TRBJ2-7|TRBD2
TGTGCCAGCAGTGCTCAAGCGGGAGATGCCTACGAGCAGTACTTC
CASSAQAGDAYEQYF
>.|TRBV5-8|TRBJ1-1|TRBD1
TGTGCCAGCAGCCCCCGACAGGGGAGGACTGAAGCTTTCTTT
CASSPRQGRTEAFF
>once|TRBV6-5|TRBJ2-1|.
TGTGCCAGTGGCCGGGGGTACAATGAGCAGTTCTTC
CASGRGYNEQFF
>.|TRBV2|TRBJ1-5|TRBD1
TGTGCCAGCAGTAAAGTTAGGACAGGCGGTCAGCCCCAGCATTTT
CASSKVRTGGQPQHF
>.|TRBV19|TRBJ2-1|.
TGTGCCAGTAGTCCTGCGAAGGCGCTAAGAGCCTACAATGAGCAGTTCTTC
CASSPAKALRAYNEQFF
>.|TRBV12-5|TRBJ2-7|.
TGTGCTAGTGGGATCTCCTACCTTCCCCCGCCCGGGGCGAGATACGAGCAGTACTTC
CASGISYLPPPGARYEQYF
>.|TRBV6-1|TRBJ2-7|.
TGTGCCAGCAGTGAGTGGTCGGCTACCTACGAGCAGTACTTC
CASSEWSATYEQYF
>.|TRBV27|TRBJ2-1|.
TGTGCCACCCAGGGATCTAGTGGGGTGAATGAGCAGTTCTTC
CATQGSSGVNEQFF
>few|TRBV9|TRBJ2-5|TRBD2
TGTGCCAGCAGCGTCATGGCGGGAGGGCCAAGCCCCCAAGAGACCCAGTACTTC
CASSVMAGGPSPQETQYF
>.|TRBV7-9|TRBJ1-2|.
TGTGCCAGCAGCAACTTCCGGGACGGCTTAACCATCGAGGGCTACACCTTC
CASSNFRDGLTIEGYTF
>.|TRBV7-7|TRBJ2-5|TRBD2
TGTGCCAGCAGCCCTGGGAAAGTTAGCGGGGGCCAAGAGACCCAGTACTTC
CASSPGKVSGGQETQYF
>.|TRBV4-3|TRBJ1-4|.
TGCGCCAGCAGCCAAGAAATCGGGGGGAGAAACGTTGCAACTAATGAAAAACTGTTTTTT
CASSQEIGGRNVATNEKLFF
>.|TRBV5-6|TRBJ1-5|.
TGTGCCAGCAGCTTCTGGGGGGGTCATCAGCCCCAGCATTTT
CASSFWGGHQPQHF
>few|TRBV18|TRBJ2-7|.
TGTGCCAGCTCACCGTCGGACACCCGGGAGCAGTACTTC
CASSPSDTREQYF
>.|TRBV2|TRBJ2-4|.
TGTGCCACCTACCCGGGACCCCAGAAAAACATTCAGTACTTC
CATYPGPQKNIQYF
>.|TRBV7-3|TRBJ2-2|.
TGTGCCAGCAGCTTAACACGCATCACCGGGGAGCTGTTTTTT
CASSLTRITGELFF
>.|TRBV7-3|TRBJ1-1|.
TGTGCCAGCAGCTTGGGGAATGGGAACACTGAAGCTTTCTTT
CASSLGNGNTEAFF
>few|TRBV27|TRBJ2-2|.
TGTGCCAGCAGAGGCTCCTCGCGGGTGACGGACACCGGGGAGCTGTTTTTT
CASRGSSRVTDTGELFF
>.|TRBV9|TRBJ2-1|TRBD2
TGTGCCAGCAGCCGATTCGCCGGGACTAGTTATGAGCAGTTCTTC
CASSRFAGTSYEQFF
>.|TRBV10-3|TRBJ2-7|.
TGTGCCATCAGTGAGTCGACGACAGCCTTGTCCTACGAGCAGTACTTC
CAISESTTALSYEQYF
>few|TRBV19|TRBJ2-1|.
TGTGCCAGCGGGCCGGGGGTCCTAATAAACAATGAGCAGTTCTTC
CASGPGVLINNEQFF
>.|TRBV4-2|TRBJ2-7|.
TGTGCCAGCAGCCAAGATCTCAGGTTCGAGCAGTACTTC
CASSQDLRFEQYF
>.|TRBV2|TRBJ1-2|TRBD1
TGTGCCAGCAATCCGGGACAGGGTGTAGGCGGAGGCTACACCTTC
CASNPGQGVGGGYTF
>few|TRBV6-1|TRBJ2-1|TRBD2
TGTGCCAGCAGTGAACCCATCCGACTAGCGGGGGCCGATGAGCAGTTCTTC
CASSEPIRLAGADEQFF
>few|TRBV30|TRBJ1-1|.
TGTGCCTGGAACATGAACACTGAAGCTTTCTTT
CAWNMNTEAFF
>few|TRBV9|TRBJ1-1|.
TGTGCCAGCAGCGTAACGGTGAACACTGAAGCTTTCTTT
CASSVTVNTEAFF
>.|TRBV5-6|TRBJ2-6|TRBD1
TGTGCCAGCAGCCCCACGGGACAGTCTTGGACTGGGGCCAACGTCCTGACTTTC
CASSPTGQSWTGANVLTF
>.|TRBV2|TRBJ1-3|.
TGTGCCAGCAGTGACGCAGGGACTGGAAACACCATATATTTT
CASSDAGTGNTIYF
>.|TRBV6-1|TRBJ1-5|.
TGTGCCAGCAGTACAGGGTCTGGCAATCAGCCCCAGCATTTT
CASSTGSGNQPQHF
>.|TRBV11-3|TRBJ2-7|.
TGTGCCAGCAGCCCAGAAGAGGACCGAGCCTACGAGCAGTACTTC
CASSPEEDRAYEQYF
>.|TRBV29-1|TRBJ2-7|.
TGCAGCGTTGGAGGTGGGGCCTACGAGCAGTACTTC
CSVGGGAYEQYF
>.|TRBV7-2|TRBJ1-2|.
TGTGCCAGCAGCCGGGGGGACGGAAAAAACTATGGCTACACCTTC
CASSRGDGKNYGYTF
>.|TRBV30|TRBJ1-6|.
TGTGCCTGGAGGGGAGCCGGGACCGAAAATTCACCCCTCCACTTT
CAWRGAGTENSPLHF
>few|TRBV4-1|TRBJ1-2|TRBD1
TGCGCCAGCAGCCCTGGGACAGTCTACTATGGCTACACCTTC
CASSPGTVYYGYTF
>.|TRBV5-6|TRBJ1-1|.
TGTGCCAGCAGCCTAATCAGGGGGAACACTGAAGCTTTCTTT
CASSLIRGNTEAFF
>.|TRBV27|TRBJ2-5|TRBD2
TGTGCCAGCAGTTTTCGGTCTCGCGGGAGAAGAGTGGAGACCCAGTACTTC
CASSFRSRGRRVETQYF
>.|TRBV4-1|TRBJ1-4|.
TGCGCCAGCAGCCCTCCAGGGAGAACTAATGAAAAACTGTTTTTT
CASSPPGRTNEKLFF
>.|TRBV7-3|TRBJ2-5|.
TGTGCCAGCAGCAAAAGGGAAGGCGAGACCCAGTACTTC
CASSKREGETQYF